The rows below give T cell receptor beta chains drawn from one sample of a study of monozygotic twins with inflammatory bowel disease. TCRdb re-called the 5' RACE reads; one entry per CDR3 protein, DNA not given. The sample table includes about 200,000 distinct CDR3 sequences. What was sequenced was blood. The receptors were gathered from a human donor with ulcerative colitis or Crohn's disease, or a healthy co-twin of an affected twin (not recorded which). Each CDR3 is given with its conserved first and last residue.

v_call: TRBV12-3/TRBV12-4; j_call: TRBJ1-3; cdr3_aa: CASRQTGSSGNTIYF
v_call: TRBV7-2; j_call: TRBJ2-5; cdr3_aa: CASSPRSGDQETQYF
v_call: TRBV7-3; j_call: TRBJ2-3; cdr3_aa: CASSLMGVNTDTQYF
v_call: TRBV6-5; j_call: TRBJ2-4; cdr3_aa: CASSYSGLAKNIQYF
v_call: TRBV7-9; j_call: TRBJ1-1; cdr3_aa: CASSPRATATEAFF
v_call: TRBV19; j_call: TRBJ2-7; cdr3_aa: CASSIHRGVGEQYF
v_call: TRBV7-9; j_call: TRBJ2-5; cdr3_aa: CASSSLAVNQETQYF
v_call: TRBV19; j_call: TRBJ2-7; cdr3_aa: CASSSATTYEQYF
v_call: TRBV10-3; j_call: TRBJ2-7; cdr3_aa: CAIRPGYGDEQYF
v_call: TRBV7-2; j_call: TRBJ2-3; cdr3_aa: CASSPPGGTALGTQYF
v_call: TRBV5-6; j_call: TRBJ1-5; cdr3_aa: CASSLDGLGQPQHF
v_call: TRBV7-2; j_call: TRBJ2-7; cdr3_aa: CASSFSTLRGWGSVSYEQYF
v_call: TRBV20-1; j_call: TRBJ2-2; cdr3_aa: CSAGGGGRNTGELFF
v_call: TRBV27; j_call: TRBJ1-5; cdr3_aa: CASSSREGQPQHF
v_call: TRBV15; j_call: TRBJ1-3; cdr3_aa: CATSSLPSGNTIYF
v_call: TRBV6-2/TRBV6-3; j_call: TRBJ2-1; cdr3_aa: CASTHSGGYNEQFF
v_call: TRBV5-6; j_call: TRBJ1-6; cdr3_aa: CASSPGLYNSPLHF
v_call: TRBV3-1; j_call: TRBJ2-5; cdr3_aa: CASSTPTRQETQYF
v_call: TRBV11-2; j_call: TRBJ1-1; cdr3_aa: CASSLGVGEAFF
v_call: TRBV7-7; j_call: TRBJ2-5; cdr3_aa: CASSLARTAGETQYF
v_call: TRBV3-1; j_call: TRBJ2-7; cdr3_aa: CASSQDSVNYEQYF
v_call: TRBV7-2; j_call: TRBJ1-6; cdr3_aa: CASSLLDVTPNSPLHF
v_call: TRBV5-1; j_call: TRBJ1-1; cdr3_aa: CASSLQSADTEAFF
v_call: TRBV7-9; j_call: TRBJ2-7; cdr3_aa: CASSSGQHEQYF
v_call: TRBV7-9; j_call: TRBJ2-3; cdr3_aa: CASSPLVSAVDTQYF
v_call: TRBV12-3/TRBV12-4; j_call: TRBJ1-1; cdr3_aa: CASRRRENTEAFF
v_call: TRBV7-2; j_call: TRBJ2-7; cdr3_aa: CASSLTLAGGRGEQYF
v_call: TRBV7-2; j_call: TRBJ2-2; cdr3_aa: CASSFPLAGGPHKKLFF